A single sample is the source of the 21 T cell receptor beta chains below, sequenced in a study of T cell clonotyping in hematopoietic cell transplantation. The repertoire was sequenced with immunoSEQ multiplex PCR; TCRdb's copy has only in-frame clones and lacks some. The data show about 69,000 clones, with roughly 93% seen just once and roughly 1.7% held by the top ten. Sequenced sample: peripheral blood mononuclear cells. The receptors originated from a man aged 45-65 years in good health. Some clones in this sample may be carry-over from other donors' samples.

V gene TRBV27 combines with J gene TRBJ2-7, with 7 bases matching TRBD2. V lost 4 bases, J lost 3 bases, and 9 bases stayed unmatched. The CDR3 covers 15 residues. Germline assignment: CDR1 MNHEY and CDR2 SMNVEV (reference sequence). The CDR3 coding sequence is TGTGCCAGCAGTTCCCGGGGTAGCGGGCTCTACGAGCAGTACTTC. Its protein is CASSSRGSGLYEQYF.

The DNA of the CDR3 is TGTGCCAGCAGTTTCACCCAAACCGGGGAGCTGTTTTTT. It specifies CASSFTQTGELFF. The genes are TRBV6-6 and TRBJ2-2; D uncertain. CDR3 length: 13 residues. The germline gives CDR1 MNHNY, CDR2 SVGAGI (reference sequence). V gave up 4 bases and J gave up 5 bases, with 8 bases separating them.

This clone was seen just once. The chain couples TRBV6-5 to TRBJ2-7, with TRBD1 as a possible D gene (6 bases). The CDR3 contains 15 residues. Germline values: CDR1 MNHEY, CDR2 SVGAGI. Between the trimmed V and J ends, which lost 0 bases and 4 bases, there was a span of 13 bases. CDR3 in amino acids: CASSYSGTPTYEQYF. The CDR3, as DNA: TGTGCCAGCAGTTACTCCGGGACACCGACTTACGAGCAGTACTTC.

The chain couples TRBV5-1 to TRBJ1-4; D gene uncertain. The CDR3 runs to 13 residues. Trimming removed 2 bases from V and 5 bases from J, with 7 bases in between. Looked up from germline, CDR1 is SGHRS and CDR2 is YFSETQ. In nucleotides, the CDR3 is TGCGCCAGCAGCTTTTCCCCAAATGAAAAACTGTTTTTT. Protein: CASSFSPNEKLFF.

The chain combines TRBV5-1 with TRBJ2-2; 8 bases are a match to TRBD1. In germline, CDR1 is SGHRS, CDR2 YFSETQ. This CDR3 region has 17 residues. The J segment lost 1 base and the V segment lost 1 base, leaving 6 bases of the junction unmatched. Here the CDR3 DNA reads TGCGCCAGCAGCTTGTCCTGGACAGGGAAGAACACCGGGGAGCTGTTTTTT. It codes for CASSLSWTGKNTGELFF.

The V call is TRBV2, the J call TRBJ2-2; 11 bases fit TRBD2. Germline trimming cut 2 bases from V and 0 bases from J; bases unmatched to any gene: 2. The CDR3 is made up of 17 amino acids. Germline CDR1 is SNHLY and CDR2 is FYNNEI. The CDR3 loop is CASSETGLAANTGELFF. For the CDR3, the DNA is TGTGCCAGCAGTGAAACGGGACTAGCGGCGAACACCGGGGAGCTGTTTTTT.

The V and J genes are TRBV27 and TRBJ1-5; D uncertain. The V and J ends lost 1 base and 1 base respectively, with 11 bases between them. Germline CDR1 is MNHEY and CDR2 is SMNVEV (reference sequence). The length of the CDR3 is 16 residues. The CDR3 nucleotides read TGTGCCAGCAGTTTATTGGGAGACTGGAGCAATCAGCCCCAGCATTTT. It yields the protein CASSLLGDWSNQPQHF.

In nucleotides, the CDR3 is TGCGCCAGCAGCTTACAGGGGGGATTGACTGGGGCCAACGTCCTGACTTTC. This translates into CASSLQGGLTGANVLTF. The chain combines TRBV5-1 with TRBJ2-6; 8 nucleotides match TRBD1. The ends lost 2 bases at V and 2 bases at J; junction bases unmatched: 6. CDR3 length: 17 amino acids. Germline V gene lookup returns CDR1 SGHRS and CDR2 YFSETQ.

This clone was seen only a few times. CDR3 DNA: TGTGCCAGCAGTTTTAACAGGGGAAATTCACCCCTCCACTTT. Translation gives CASSFNRGNSPLHF. The chain is built from TRBV6-5 and TRBJ1-6; the match to TRBD1 covers 7 bases. The CDR3 has 14 residues. Germline V gene sequence: CDR1 MNHEY, CDR2 SVGAGI. With 4 bases clipped from V and 7 bases from J, the junction kept 4 bases outside the gene matches.

This chain links TRBV7-9 with TRBJ2-7, with a tentative D call TRBD1 (6 bases). Trimming stripped 3 bases from V and 2 bases from J, with 11 bases between. CDR1 and CDR2 from the germline V gene are SEHNR and FQNEAQ (reference sequence). The CDR3 has 14 amino acids. The CDR3 is CASSFDAGAYEQYF. Here the CDR3 DNA reads TGTGCCAGCAGCTTTGATGCAGGGGCCTACGAGCAGTACTTC.

The rearrangement joins TRBV30 to TRBJ2-7; 9 bases are shared with TRBD1. The CDR3 consists of 12 residues. Looked up from germline, CDR1 is GTSNPN and CDR2 is SVGIG (reference sequence). V was clipped by 3 bases and J by 6 bases; unmatched bases: 3. The CDR3 coding sequence is TGTGCCTGGAGGGGACAGGGCCGCGAGCAGTACTTC. Translated, it gives CAWRGQGREQYF.

This rearrangement joins TRBV14 to TRBJ2-3; D not certain. Looked up from germline, CDR1 is SGHDN and CDR2 is FVKESK. Between the trimmed V and J ends, which lost 2 bases and 4 bases, there was a span of 7 bases. This CDR3 is built from 13 residues. The CDR3 nucleotides read TGTGCCAGCAGCCAAAATATACCAGATACGCAGTATTTT. Amino acid sequence: CASSQNIPDTQYF.

In this sample, this clone turned up once. One end of the junction varies from germline; a read error may be responsible. The chain recombines TRBV6-1 with TRBJ1-6, with TRBD1 matching 8 bases. This CDR3 region has 16 residues. Germline V lookup: CDR1 MNHNS, CDR2 SASEGT. Written as DNA, the CDR3 is TGTGCCAGCAGTCAAGCAGGGGGCGCCTATAATTCACCCCTCCACTTT. It yields the protein CASSQAGGAYNSPLHF.

This clone was counted a single time. This chain links TRBV7-9 with TRBJ2-3; possibly TRBD1 for D (6 bases). The CDR3 is 14 amino acids. Germline V gene sequence: CDR1 SEHNR, CDR2 FQNEAQ (reference sequence). V was clipped by 2 bases and J by 4 bases, with 10 bases between them. The CDR3 DNA reads as TGTGCCAGCAGCTTACGAGGACAGTCAGATACGCAGTATTTT. Translating it yields CASSLRGQSDTQYF.

This clone came up once. The rearrangement joins TRBV6-1 to TRBJ2-2, with D unclear. Deletions cut 3 bases from V and 3 bases from J, with 8 bases between. The V gene's germline CDR1 is MNHNS and CDR2 SASEGT. The CDR3 is 14 residues long. The DNA of the CDR3 is TGTGCCAGCAGTGACTTTGACGACACCGGGGAGCTGTTTTTT. It codes for CASSDFDDTGELFF.

This clone showed up just once. The CDR3 nucleotides are TGTGCCAGTAACAACCAGGGGAGGGACACTGAAGCTTTCTTT. As protein: CASNNQGRDTEAFF. This rearrangement joins TRBV19 to TRBJ1-1; TRBD1 is a possible D gene (6 bases). Deletions cut 7 bases from V and 3 bases from J, with 15 bases between. The CDR3 loop spans 14 amino acids. The germline CDR1 and CDR2 sequences are LNHDA and SQIVND (reference sequence).

V and J are TRBV6-1 and TRBJ2-7, with D perhaps matching TRBD1 (5 bases). The germline V gene encodes CDR1 MNHNS and CDR2 SASEGT. The CDR3 sequence is 13 residues long. Trimming cost V 6 bases and J 4 bases, with 13 bases left between them. CDR3: CASSETQEYEQYF. The DNA of the CDR3 is TGTGCCAGCAGCGAAACACAGGAGTACGAGCAGTACTTC.

The chain couples TRBV7-8 to TRBJ2-7; 9 nucleotides align to TRBD1. V gave up 4 bases and J gave up 2 bases; unmatched junction bases: 6. CDR1 is SGHVS and CDR2 is FQNEAQ in the germline V gene. CDR3 size: 15 residues. The CDR3 sequence is CASSSTGTGTYEQYF. For the CDR3, the DNA is TGTGCCAGCAGCTCCACCGGGACAGGGACCTACGAGCAGTACTTC. Based on the CDR3 plus reference TRBV7-8 and TRBJ2-7, the full variable domain is GAGVSQSPRYKVAKRGQDVALRCDPISGHVSLFWYQQALGQGPEFLTYFQNEAQLDKSGLPSDRFFAERPEGSVSTLKIQRTQQEDSAVYLCASSSTGTGTYEQYFGPGTRLTVT.

This chain's CDR3 is CASSSMTLNHTF. As DNA, the CDR3 is TGTGCCAGCAGCTCTATGACACTGAATCACACCTTC. This chain connects TRBV11-1 to TRBJ1-2; D unclear. The CDR3 has 12 residues. V was pared by 4 bases and J by 12 bases, with 15 bases between. The V gene's germline CDR1 is SGHAT and CDR2 FQDESV (reference sequence).

The V gene is TRBV6-5, the J gene TRBJ2-3; D is undetermined. The CDR3 runs 13 residues. CDR1 is MNHEY, CDR2 SVGAGI, per germline. The V gene lost 2 bases and the J gene lost 2 bases, with 5 bases spanning the gap. The CDR3 DNA follows: TGTGCCAGCAGTTACCCATCCACAGATACGCAGTATTTT. It yields the protein CASSYPSTDTQYF.

V and J are TRBV30 and TRBJ2-7; D unresolved. This CDR3 has 11 amino acids. Deletions cut 3 bases from V and 3 bases from J, with 6 bases between. The germline V gene encodes CDR1 GTSNPN and CDR2 SVGIG (reference sequence). The CDR3 DNA reads TGTGCCTGGAGCAGCAACTACGAGCAGTACTTC. Translation gives CAWSSNYEQYF.